The text below deals with one T cell receptor beta chain. Its antigen is undetermined. Produced via immunoSEQ multiplex PCR; TCRdb's table is partial and in-frame only. Here the sample spans approximately 420,000 clones, approximately 91% being singletons. There are 10 residues in the CDR3. Germline V gene data show CDR1 as MRHNA and CDR2 as SNTAGT. Trimming left V 5 bases short and J 4 bases short, with 2 bases between. The treatment here: approximately 18 received Ad26.COV2.S at low or high dose, single or two shots; about 5 received placebo; per-sample allocation not given. Samples came from day 63 after the first vaccine or placebo injection. The data originate from a study of Ad26.COV2.S vaccination and SARS-CoV-2 variants. The study, taken as a whole, reports: Similar non-spike TCR breadth was observed in recipients of vaccine and of placebo.

This chain joins TRBV6-4 and TRBJ1-2; D remains unclear. Material: peripheral blood, obtained in a trial of Ad26.COV2.S vaccine versus placebo. The TCR was taken from a person aged 18-60 years who received the Ad26.COV2.S COVID-19 vaccine or a placebo. CDR3 sequence: CASSLYGYTF. The CDR3 DNA is TGTGCCAGCAGTCTCTATGGCTACACCTTC.